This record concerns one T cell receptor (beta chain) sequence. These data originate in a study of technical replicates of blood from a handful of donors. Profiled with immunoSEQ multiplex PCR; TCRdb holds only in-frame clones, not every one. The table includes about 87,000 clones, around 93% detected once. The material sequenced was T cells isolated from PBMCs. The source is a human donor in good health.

CDR3 sequence: CASSHYRGSGNTIYF. The CDR3 DNA reads TGCGCCAGCAGCCATTACAGGGGGTCTGGAAACACCATATATTTT. The J gene is TRBJ1-3, the V gene TRBV4-3; TRBD1 agrees at 8 bases. Germline V lookup: CDR1 LGHNA, CDR2 YSLEER. CDR3 size: 15 residues. V lost 3 bases to trimming and J lost 1 base; unmatched junction nucleotides: 2.